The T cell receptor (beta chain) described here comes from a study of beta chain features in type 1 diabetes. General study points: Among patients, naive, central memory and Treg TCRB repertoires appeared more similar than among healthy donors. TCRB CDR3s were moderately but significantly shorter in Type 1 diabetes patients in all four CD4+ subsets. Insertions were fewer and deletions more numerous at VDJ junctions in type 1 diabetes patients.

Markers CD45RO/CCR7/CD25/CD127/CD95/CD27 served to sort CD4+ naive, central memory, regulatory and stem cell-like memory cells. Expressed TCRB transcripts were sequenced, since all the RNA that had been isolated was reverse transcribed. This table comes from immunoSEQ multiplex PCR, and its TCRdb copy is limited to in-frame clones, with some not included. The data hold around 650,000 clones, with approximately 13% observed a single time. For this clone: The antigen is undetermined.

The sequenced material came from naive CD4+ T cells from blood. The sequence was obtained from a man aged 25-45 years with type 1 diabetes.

Written as DNA, the CDR3 is TGTGCCAGCAGTTACTCTGACGGGACGCAAGAGACCCAGTACTTC. Residues: CASSYSDGTQETQYF. The chain employs TRBV6-5 and TRBJ2-5, with D perhaps being TRBD1 or TRBD2 (5 bases each). Germline-derived CDR1 and CDR2 are MNHEY and SVGAGI. This CDR3 is built from 15 residues. Trimming pared 0 bases from V and 2 bases from J, leaving 10 bases between.